This TCR beta chain was sequenced for a study of Graves' ophthalmopathy and Graves' hyperthyroidism. Investigators amplified TCR beta CDR3 regions from RNA transcripts. Following a first-round RT-PCR that used HTBI primers, a second-round multiplex PCR was carried out. TCRdb itself ran the multiplex PCR reads through MiXCR, one entry per CDR3 protein. The table lists fewer than 350,000 distinct CDR3 sequences, about a sixth of them singletons. This clonotype was picked up many times. The CDR3 length is 15 residues. V dropped 0 bases and J dropped 10 bases, with 18 bases sitting between them. This receptor was taken from an adult man with Graves' ophthalmopathy. The material sequenced was peripheral blood. The rearrangement joins TRBV12-3 or TRBV12-4 to TRBJ1-1; no clear D gene. The CDR3 protein is CASSLAYGGQWGAFF. In DNA form, the CDR3 reads TGTGCCAGCAGTTTAGCTTACGGTGGGCAGTGGGGAGCTTTCTTT.